This paragraph reports one T cell receptor (beta chain). What it binds is not known. Repertoires were generated with immunoSEQ multiplex PCR, while TCRdb's copy carries only in-frame clones and drops some. The sample yields about 20,000 clones, roughly 72% seen once. CDR3 length: 13 amino acids. Germline CDR1 and CDR2: ENHRY and SYGVKD. V shed 5 bases and J shed 0 bases, with 8 bases lying between them. The source of the sample is a study of vaccination effects on CD4 cells after COVID-19. Study results and caveats: Infection- and vaccine-induced clones contracted markedly late after vaccination. Only 1 of 255 vaccine-induced clones from healthy vaccinees cross-reacted with common cold coronaviruses.

Expansion with viral peptide pools was applied to antigen-specific CD4+ T cells by the ViraFEST assay prior to sequencing. CD4+ T cells were isolated after 10 days of culture. Nucleocapsid antibodies were negative in the vaccine recipients, who had never had SARS-CoV-2 infection. The culture medium for a few million PBMC per well included 10 IU/ml IL-2 and roughly 10 ug/ml peptides. Replacing half the medium with IL-2 medium was done on days 3 and 7. This receptor was obtained from a human donor who received a COVID-19 vaccine. The source was CD4+ T cells from PBMCs cultured with HCoV-NL63 spike peptides, collected before COVID-19 vaccination. The chain has TRBV10-3 and TRBJ2-7, with D possibly being TRBD2 (5 bases). DNA for the CDR3: TGTGCCATCAGTATAGGGAGCTCCTACGAGCAGTACTTC. This gives the protein CAISIGSSYEQYF.